Following are 14 T cell receptor beta chains from one sample sequenced in a study of technical replicates of blood from a handful of donors. Generated by immunoSEQ multiplex PCR, the TCRdb table keeps only in-frame clones and is missing some. The table lists about 88,000 clones, over 90% of them singletons. Sequences were obtained from T cells isolated from PBMCs. These receptors were collected from a human donor in good health.

The chain combines TRBV27 with TRBJ1-5, with no clear D. The CDR3 contains 14 residues. CDR1 is MNHEY and CDR2 is SMNVEV in the germline V gene (reference sequence). V was cut by 5 bases and J by 4 bases, with 12 bases left in between. The DNA for the CDR3 is TGTGCCAGCAGTCCGCGACAAAATAATCAGCCCCAGCATTTT. This gives the protein CASSPRQNNQPQHF.

The rearrangement links TRBV7-8 to TRBJ2-5, with unresolved D. Trimming pared 3 bases from V and 5 bases from J, leaving 4 bases between. The CDR3 length is 11 residues. Germline V gene data show CDR1 as SGHVS and CDR2 as FQNEAQ. CDR3 region: CASSFRETQYF. In DNA, the CDR3 is TGTGCCAGCAGCTTCCGGGAGACCCAGTACTTC.

The chain carries TRBV5-4 and TRBJ2-7; TRBD1 aligns across 8 bases. Germline assignment: CDR1 SGHNT and CDR2 YYREEE (reference sequence). The CDR3 is made up of 11 amino acids. CDR3 sequence reads: CAGKTGDEQYF. The CDR3 DNA reads TGTGCAGGCAAGACAGGGGACGAGCAGTACTTC. The full variable domain, with the rest looked up from reference TRBV5-4 and TRBJ2-7, is ETGVTQSPTHLIKTRGQQVTLRCSSQSGHNTVSWYQQALGQGPQFIFQYYREEENGRGNFPPRFSGLQFPNYSSELNVNALELDDSALYLCAGKTGDEQYFGPGTRLTVT.

The chain uses TRBV9 and TRBJ2-6, with a weak D call TRBD2 (6 bases). The V gene's germline CDR1 is SGDLS and CDR2 YYNGEE. The V gene lost 1 base and the J gene lost 1 base, with 12 bases spanning the gap. The CDR3 is made up of 17 amino acids. CDR3 DNA: TGTGCCAGCAGCGTAATGGGACTGGGATCTGGGGCCAACGTCCTGACTTTC. It specifies CASSVMGLGSGANVLTF.

The V and J genes are TRBV5-1 and TRBJ2-3, with TRBD1 matching 8 bases. Per the germline V gene, CDR1 is SGHRS and CDR2 is YFSETQ. CDR3 length equals 15 residues. Losses at the gene ends were 2 bases for V and 3 bases for J; bases not matched to a gene: 5. The CDR3 sequence is CASSLNTGGTDTQYF. CDR3 coding DNA: TGCGCCAGCAGCTTAAACACAGGGGGGACAGATACGCAGTATTTT.

The rearrangement uses TRBV6-5 and TRBJ2-3; D remains ambiguous. Germline-derived CDR1 and CDR2 are MNHEY and SVGAGI. CDR3 length equals 14 residues. Trimming pared 0 bases from V and 0 bases from J, leaving 4 bases between. CDR3 DNA sequence: TGTGCCAGCAGTTACTCGACTAGCACAGATACGCAGTATTTT. This translates into CASSYSTSTDTQYF.

V usage is TRBV27 and J usage is TRBJ2-1, with TRBD2 identical over 8 bases. The trim removed 4 bases at V and 6 bases at J, leaving 8 bases unmatched. Germline assignment: CDR1 MNHEY and CDR2 SMNVEV (reference sequence). This CDR3 is 15 amino acids long. The CDR3 nucleotides read TGTGCCAGCAGTTCCGGGACTAGTCTTATCAATGAGCAGTTCTTC. Translating it yields CASSSGTSLINEQFF.

J is TRBJ2-5 and V is TRBV10-3; tentatively, D is TRBD2 (5 bases). Germline CDR1 reads ENHRY; CDR2 reads SYGVKD. The CDR3 sequence is 13 residues long. V lost 3 bases to trimming and J lost 3 bases, with 8 bases between them. CDR3 sequence (DNA): TGTGCCATCAGTGACGGACTCAAAGAGACCCAGTACTTC. As protein: CAISDGLKETQYF.

The rearrangement uses TRBV9 and TRBJ2-3, with D hard to call. The germline V gene has CDR1 SGDLS and CDR2 YYNGEE. V dropped 0 bases and J dropped 6 bases, with 8 bases sitting between them. This CDR3 is built from 13 residues. CDR3: CASSVVESDTQYF. CDR3 bases: TGTGCCAGCAGCGTAGTGGAGTCCGATACGCAGTATTTT.

The chain recombines TRBV5-4 with TRBJ2-1, with D tentatively TRBD2 (6 bases). Trimming left V 4 bases short and J 2 bases short, with 13 bases between. CDR3 length: 15 amino acids. Germline V CDR1 and CDR2: SGHNT, YYREEE (reference sequence). The CDR3 here is CASSPVLATYNEQFF. Written as DNA, the CDR3 is TGTGCCAGCAGCCCGGTACTAGCAACCTACAATGAGCAGTTCTTC.

This clone showed up just once. J is TRBJ2-7 and V is TRBV4-1; TRBD1 agrees at 8 bases. This CDR3 contains 14 residues. From germline, CDR1 is MGHRA and CDR2 YSYEKL. Trimming at V came to 1 base and at J to 3 bases, leaving 2 bases not matched to a gene. The DNA for the CDR3 is TGCGCCAGCAGCCAAGGAGGACAGGGCTACGAGCAGTACTTC. Translating it yields CASSQGGQGYEQYF.

The CDR3 is CASSSGGPPYNEQFF. Here the CDR3 DNA reads TGTGCCAGCAGCTCGGGGGGACCTCCCTACAATGAGCAGTTCTTC. The chain couples TRBV7-2 to TRBJ2-1; TRBD2 matches 7 bases. CDR1 is SGHTA and CDR2 is FQGNSA in the germline V gene. This CDR3 is 15 amino acids long. V trimming: 4 bases; J trimming: 2 bases; junction bases outside the gene matches: 5.

This clone appeared once. The chain recombines TRBV6-6 with TRBJ1-3; D possibly corresponds to TRBD1 (5 bases). The CDR3 is 14 amino acids. Germline V gene lookup returns CDR1 MNHNY and CDR2 SVGAGI (reference sequence). V gave up 2 bases and J gave up 2 bases, with 7 bases separating them. The CDR3 reads CASSYEGAGNTIYF. CDR3 sequence (DNA): TGTGCCAGCAGTTACGAAGGGGCTGGAAACACCATATATTTT.

This chain joins TRBV5-1 and TRBJ1-1; 7 bases are a match to TRBD1. Germline V lookup: CDR1 SGHRS, CDR2 YFSETQ. The CDR3 is 15 residues long. Trimming took 4 bases from V and 4 from J; bases not matched to a gene: 10. In DNA form, the CDR3 reads TGCGCCAGCAGCATAGGAGGGGGCGACGCCACTGAAGCTTTCTTT. This translates into CASSIGGGDATEAFF.